The entry below gives a single T cell receptor beta chain sequence along with its context. Antigen specificity is unknown. Treatment reported: roughly nine-day PBMC culture with coronavirus spike peptide pools or control peptides (ViraFEST assay). CDR1 is SNHLY and CDR2 is FYNNEI in the germline V gene. V lost 6 bases and J lost 2, with 15 bases in between. The CDR3 runs 15 residues. This sample was taken from a study of vaccination and CD4 T cells after COVID-19. Across the whole study: For post-vaccine samples, collection took place a median about 65 days after dose two, ranging from 14 to 241. Control cultures used a CEFX viral epitope pool, an HIV-1 Nef peptide pool, or no peptide.

General study findings and limits: Convalescent patients saw a median around 83% of their reactive clones show up only after vaccination.

Sequencing of cultured CD4+ T cell DNA used the Oncomine TCR Beta short-read assay. MiXCR was run by TCRdb on the PCR reads, yielding one entry per CDR3 protein. Of some 8,600 distinct CDR3 sequences in the sample, around 72% were seen once. J is TRBJ2-3 and V is TRBV2; a possible D gene is TRBD2 (6 bases). The specimen sequenced was CD4+ T cells from blood, cultured in vitro. The source is a human donor who had recovered from COVID-19. CDR3 in amino acids: CASRGRGTPTDTQYF. The CDR3 DNA reads as TGTGCCAGCAGAGGGCGGGGCACCCCCACAGATACGCAGTATTTT.